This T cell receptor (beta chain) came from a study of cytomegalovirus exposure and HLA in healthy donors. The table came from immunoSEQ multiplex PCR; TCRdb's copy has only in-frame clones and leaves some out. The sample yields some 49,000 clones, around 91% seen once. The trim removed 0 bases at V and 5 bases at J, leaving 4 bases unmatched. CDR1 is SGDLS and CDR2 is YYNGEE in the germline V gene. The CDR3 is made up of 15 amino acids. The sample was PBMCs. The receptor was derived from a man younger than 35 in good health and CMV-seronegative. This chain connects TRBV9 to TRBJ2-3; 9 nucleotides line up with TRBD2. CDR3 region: CASSVEVAGVDTQYF. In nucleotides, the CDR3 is TGTGCCAGCAGCGTAGAGGTAGCGGGAGTAGATACGCAGTATTTT.